This T cell receptor beta chain was retrieved from a study of CD8+CD57+ T cells in acquired aplastic anemia. Study-level information: 3.2 ug was the average amount of DNA from sorted CD4+ and CD8+ cells. Study-level points and caveats: Around 29 shared CD8+ CDR3s appeared highly expressed within patients' immunodominant clones. The study found no significant CD8+ Simpson's diversity difference between patients and controls.

Patients sequenced had flow cytometry evidence of CD8+CD57+ cell expansion. Everyone among the patients had severe acquired aplastic anemia. As to this clonotype: Its antigen is undetermined.

Profiles of TCR beta VDJ and CDR3 were generated from a genomic DNA template. TCRdb fed the reads into MiXCR, producing one record per CDR3 protein. The sample includes some 160,000 distinct CDR3 sequences, 40% to 50% of them seen just once. The CDR3 has 12 residues. Germline assignment: CDR1 WSHSY and CDR2 SAAADI. The germline V and J ends were trimmed by 5 bases and 4 bases, with 6 bases remaining between them. The receptor was derived from a human donor with aplastic anemia. The J gene is TRBJ2-1, the V gene TRBV10-2; no firm D call. Source material: sorted CD4+, CD8+, or CD8+CD57+ T cells (not recorded which) from PBMCs. CDR3 bases: TGCGCCAGCAGTTTTGGATACAATGAGCAGTTCTTC. Protein product: CASSFGYNEQFF.